The subject of this entry is one T cell receptor (beta chain). The target antigen is unknown. The data were taken from a study of long-term antiretroviral therapy in people with HIV. Study summary: Collection of the earliest samples took place about a decade ahead of the 2015 immediate-ART recommendation. Findings and caveats of the study: Blood specimens, gathered between 2004 and 2017, were possibly obtained under older ART regimens.

The immunoSEQ assay was v3.0, run at survey level. Sequencing aimed at roughly 35,000-50,000 T-cell genomes per sample. TCRdb keeps only in-frame clones here, not all; method: immunoSEQ multiplex PCR. In the table there are some 40,000 clones, about 95% of which are singletons. Before DNA extraction, roughly 0.95-10 million cryopreserved PBMC were held in the samples. The receptor was derived from a man under 40 with HIV. This sample comprised unsorted PBMCs, obtained around 9 years after starting antiretroviral therapy.

The CDR3 here is CASRGEGIPGNQPQHF. CDR3 in DNA: TGTGCCAGCCGCGGTGAGGGGATCCCGGGCAATCAGCCCCAGCATTTT. The chain links TRBV2 to TRBJ1-5; maybe TRBD1 (5 bases). Germline V gives CDR1 SNHLY, CDR2 FYNNEI. This CDR3 is built from 16 residues. The V gene lost 8 bases and the J gene lost 2 bases, with 19 bases spanning the gap.